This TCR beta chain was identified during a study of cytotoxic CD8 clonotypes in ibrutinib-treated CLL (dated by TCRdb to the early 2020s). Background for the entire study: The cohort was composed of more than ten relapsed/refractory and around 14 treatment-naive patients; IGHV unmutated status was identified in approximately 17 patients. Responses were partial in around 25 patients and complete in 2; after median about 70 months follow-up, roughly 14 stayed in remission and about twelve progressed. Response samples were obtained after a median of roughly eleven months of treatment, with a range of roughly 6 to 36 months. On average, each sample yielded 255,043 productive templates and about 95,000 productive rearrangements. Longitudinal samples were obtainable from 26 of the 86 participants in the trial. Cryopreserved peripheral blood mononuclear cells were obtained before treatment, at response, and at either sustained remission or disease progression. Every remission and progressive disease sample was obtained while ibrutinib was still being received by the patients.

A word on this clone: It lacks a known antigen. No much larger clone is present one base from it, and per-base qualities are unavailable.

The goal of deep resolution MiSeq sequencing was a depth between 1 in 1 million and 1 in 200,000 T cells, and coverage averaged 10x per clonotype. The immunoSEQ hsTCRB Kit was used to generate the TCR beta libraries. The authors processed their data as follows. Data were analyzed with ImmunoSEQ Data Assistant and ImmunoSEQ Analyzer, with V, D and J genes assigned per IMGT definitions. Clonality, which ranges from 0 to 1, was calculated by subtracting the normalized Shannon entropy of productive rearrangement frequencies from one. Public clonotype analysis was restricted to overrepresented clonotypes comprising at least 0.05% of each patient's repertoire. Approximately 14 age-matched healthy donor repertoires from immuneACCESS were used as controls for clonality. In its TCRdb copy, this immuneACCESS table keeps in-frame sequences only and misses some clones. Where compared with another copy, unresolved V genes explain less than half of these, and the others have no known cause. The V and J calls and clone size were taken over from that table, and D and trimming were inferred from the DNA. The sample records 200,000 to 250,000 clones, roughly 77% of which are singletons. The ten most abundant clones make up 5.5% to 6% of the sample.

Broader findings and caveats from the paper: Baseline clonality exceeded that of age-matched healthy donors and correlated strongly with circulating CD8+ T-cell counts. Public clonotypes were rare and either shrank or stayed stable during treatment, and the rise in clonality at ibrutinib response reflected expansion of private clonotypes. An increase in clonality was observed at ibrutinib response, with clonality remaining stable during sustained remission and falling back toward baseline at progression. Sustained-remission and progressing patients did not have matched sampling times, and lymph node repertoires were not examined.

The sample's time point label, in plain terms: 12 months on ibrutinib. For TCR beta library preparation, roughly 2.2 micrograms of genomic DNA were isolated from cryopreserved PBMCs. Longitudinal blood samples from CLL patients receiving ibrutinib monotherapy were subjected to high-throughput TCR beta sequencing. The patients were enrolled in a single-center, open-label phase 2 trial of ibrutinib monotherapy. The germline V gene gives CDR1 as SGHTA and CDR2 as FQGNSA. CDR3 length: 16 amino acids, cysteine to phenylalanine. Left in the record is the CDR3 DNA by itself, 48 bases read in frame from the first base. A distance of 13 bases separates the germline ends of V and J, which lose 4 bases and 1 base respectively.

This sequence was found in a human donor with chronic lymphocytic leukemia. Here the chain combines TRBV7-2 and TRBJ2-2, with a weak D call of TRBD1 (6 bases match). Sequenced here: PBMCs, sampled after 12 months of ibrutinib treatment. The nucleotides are TGTGCCAGCAGCTCCTCTCAGGGGAGGAACACCGGGGAGCTGTTTTTT. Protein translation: CASSSSQGRNTGELFF.